Below are 7 T cell receptor beta chains sequenced from a single sample in a study of control samples from healthy donors and cancer patients (TCRdb year 2020). Library preparation was by the immunoSEQ multiplex PCR assay. TCRdb's version of the immuneACCESS table is confined to in-frame rearrangements and falls short of the full clone set. An unresolved V gene accounts for under half of the shortfall where checked; the remainder is of unknown origin. Counted in this sample were tens of thousands of clones; about 86% of them appeared once. Roughly 1.5% of the sample goes to the ten largest clones. Sequenced input: PBMCs. These receptors were taken from a woman aged 40 to 55 with lung cancer.

The CDR3 DNA reads TGTGCCAGCAGCGTAGTGGGGGAGGAGACCCAGTACTTC. Translated, it gives CASSVVGEETQYF. The gene calls are TRBV9 and TRBJ2-5; D may correspond to TRBD1 or TRBD2 (5 bases each). The germline V and J ends were trimmed by 0 bases and 5 bases, with 8 bases remaining between them. From germline, CDR1 is SGDLS and CDR2 YYNGEE. The CDR3 runs to 13 residues. Using reference TRBV9 and TRBJ2-5 for the parts outside the CDR3, the full variable domain is DSGVTQTPKHLITATGQRVTLRCSPRSGDLSVYWYQQSLDQGLQFLIQYYNGEERAKGNILERFSAQQFPDLHSELNLSSLELGDSALYFCASSVVGEETQYFGPGTRLLVL.

The genes are TRBV14 and TRBJ1-2, with a possible D match to TRBD1 (5 bases). The germline V and J ends were trimmed by 11 bases and 8 bases, with 18 bases remaining between them. Germline V gene data show CDR1 as SGHDN and CDR2 as FVKESK. The CDR3 consists of 12 residues. CDR3 region: CASSVQGLGYTF. CDR3 sequence (DNA): TGTGCCTCTTCGGTCCAGGGTCTCGGCTACACCTTC.

The count of this clone is one. This chain joins TRBV5-1 and TRBJ1-1, with a weak D call TRBD1 (5 bases). The CDR3 totals 13 residues. Germline V gene lookup returns CDR1 SGHRS and CDR2 YFSETQ. The V end lost 4 bases, the J end lost 4 bases, and 11 bases lay between the germline ends. The CDR3 nucleotides read TGCGCCAGCAGCAATGTGGGGCCCACTGAAGCTTTCTTT. Residues: CASSNVGPTEAFF. Combining the CDR3 with reference TRBV5-1 and TRBJ1-1 gives the whole variable domain KAGVTQTPRYLIKTRGQQVTLSCSPISGHRSVSWYQQTPGQGLQFLFEYFSETQRNKGNFPGRFSGRQFSNSRSEMNVSTLELGDSALYLCASSNVGPTEAFFGQGTRLTVV.

This chain connects TRBV7-3 to TRBJ1-1; D ambiguous. The CDR3 consists of 13 residues. V dropped 3 bases and J dropped 5 bases, with 10 bases sitting between them. The germline V gene has CDR1 SGHTA and CDR2 FQGTGA. DNA of the CDR3: TGTGCCAGCAGCTTTGAGTGGCGGACTGAAGCTTTCTTT. Amino acid sequence: CASSFEWRTEAFF.

The chain joins TRBV6-1 to TRBJ1-6; D gene unclear. This CDR3 is 15 amino acids long. Germline V gene data show CDR1 as MNHNS and CDR2 as SASEGT. V was trimmed by 2 bases and J by 5 bases, leaving 10 bases between them. For the CDR3, the DNA is TGTGCCAGCAGTGAATGGCCAGCCGATAATTCACCCCTCCACTTT. It is translated as CASSEWPADNSPLHF.

The chain uses TRBV12-3 or TRBV12-4 and TRBJ1-6; TRBD1 matches 7 bases. This CDR3 contains 13 residues. J lost 8 bases, V lost 5 bases, and 3 bases had no gene match. CDR3 region: CASSLGTDSPLHF. DNA for the CDR3: TGTGCCAGCAGTCTAGGGACAGATTCACCCCTCCACTTT.

This sequence joins TRBV6-5 and TRBJ2-4; TRBD2 matches 11 bases. The CDR3 is made up of 16 amino acids. Germline CDR1 MNHEY, CDR2 SVGAGI. With V trimmed by 2 bases and J by 2 bases, 2 bases remained unmatched. The DNA for the CDR3 is TGTGCCAGCAGTTACGGACTAGCGGGTTCCAAAAACATTCAGTACTTC. This sequence encodes CASSYGLAGSKNIQYF.